This T cell receptor beta chain was profiled in a study of shared clonotypes between healthy human individuals. Broader study findings: Clonotypes which were not shared had lower generation probabilities than clonotypes that all four donors shared.

Repertoires were generated with immunoSEQ multiplex PCR, while TCRdb's copy carries only in-frame clones and drops some. The data show hundreds of thousands of clones, roughly 70% seen once. Note on this clone: The antigen is not known.

V shed 0 bases, J shed 5 bases, and the junction held 2 bases outside the gene matches. This CDR3 has 15 amino acids. Per the germline V gene, CDR1 is MGHRA and CDR2 is YSYEKL. Sequencing was done on a sample of memory CD4+ T cells sorted from blood. Subset reported: CD45RA-negative fraction. The rearrangement joins TRBV4-1 to TRBJ2-2; 8 nucleotides agree with TRBD2. The source of this sequence is a woman in her twenties or thirties in good health. The CDR3 nucleotides are TGCGCCAGCAGCCAAGATGCGGGAGGTACCGGGGAGCTGTTTTTT. Translated: CASSQDAGGTGELFF.